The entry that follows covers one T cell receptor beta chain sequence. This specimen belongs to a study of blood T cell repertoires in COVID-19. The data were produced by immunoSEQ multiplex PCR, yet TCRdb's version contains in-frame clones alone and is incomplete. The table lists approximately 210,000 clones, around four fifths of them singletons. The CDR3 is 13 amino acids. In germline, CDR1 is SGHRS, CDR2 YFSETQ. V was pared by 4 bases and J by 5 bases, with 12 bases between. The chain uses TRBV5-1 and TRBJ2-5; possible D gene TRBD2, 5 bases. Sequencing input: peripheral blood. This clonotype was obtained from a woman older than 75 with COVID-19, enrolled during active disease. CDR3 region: CASSQGLRETQYF. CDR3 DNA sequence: TGCGCCAGCAGCCAAGGACTGAGGGAGACCCAGTACTTC.